Many counts were recorded for the clone carrying this T cell receptor (beta chain). The CDR3 loop spans 15 amino acids. V was shortened by 2 bases and J by 8 bases, with 15 bases between the two germline ends. This sample was included in a study of regulatory T cells in long-lasting Graves disease. Regarding time point: newly diagnosed GD, antithyroid drugs for less than 3 months. Generation of the TCR library employed RNA extracted from PBMCs. Researchers made TCR beta libraries by using iRepertoire HTBI primers and running Arm-PCR on CDR3 regions. In TCRdb, the multiplex PCR reads were re-called with MiXCR into one record per CDR3 protein. Among about 210,000 distinct CDR3 sequences listed, roughly 19% were seen once. This sample was also put to use in a study of T cells in Graves' hyperthyroidism and ophthalmopathy. That work states: An initial round of RT-PCR targeting the TCR CDR3 relied on the HTBI primer set. The model's output predicted ophthalmopathy at a median of approximately 6.5 months prior to onset.

This clonotype was sampled from a woman in her thirties with Graves disease. This sample comprised peripheral blood mononuclear cells (PBMCs), obtained at new diagnosis, from a patient treated with antithyroid drugs. The chain uses TRBV12-3 or TRBV12-4 and TRBJ2-2; the D gene is possibly TRBD1 (5 bases). CDR3 in DNA: TGTGCCAGCAGTTTAATAGCAGGGTATTCTGGGGAGCTGTTTTTT. It yields the protein CASSLIAGYSGELFF.